The source of this T cell receptor (beta chain) is a study of blood T cell repertoires in COVID-19. The data were produced by immunoSEQ multiplex PCR, yet TCRdb's version contains in-frame clones alone and is incomplete. The top ten clones hold just under 9% of a sample with 240,000 or so clones, more than 85% of them seen once. J was trimmed by 3 bases and V by 2 bases; bases with no gene match: 10. The CDR3 length is 18 residues. Germline V gene lookup returns CDR1 SGHVS and CDR2 FQNEAQ. The chain carries TRBV7-8 and TRBJ2-1; TRBD2 aligns across 10 bases. The sequencing input was PBMCs or T cells enriched from blood (not recorded which). This clonotype was sampled from a middle-aged man who had recovered from COVID-19. CDR3 protein: CASSLSRYLAGGYNEQFF. The CDR3 DNA reads TGTGCCAGCAGCTTAAGTCGGTATTTAGCGGGGGGCTACAATGAGCAGTTCTTC.